These T cell receptor beta chains were read from a single sample in a study of T cell responses to AZD1222 COVID-19 vaccine. Clones were read by immunoSEQ multiplex PCR, and TCRdb kept only the in-frame ones, dropping some. The sample records fewer than 150,000 clones, 85% to 95% being singletons. Specimen: peripheral blood, collected on day 0 of AZD1222 vaccination. The receptors here all came from an adult in good health. Both conserved end residues are part of each CDR3. A D gene is named only where the DNA matches it firmly. Not every row has a clone size; where given, it reads once, few, many or a size class.

clone_size	v_call	j_call	d_call	cdr3_length	cdr3_aa	cdr3_nt
-	TRBV12-3/TRBV12-4	TRBJ1-1	-	13	CASSLTGNTEAFF	TGTGCCAGCAGTTTGACAGGGAACACTGAAGCTTTCTTT
-	TRBV7-9	TRBJ1-2	-	14	CASSPITPNYGYTF	TGTGCCAGCAGCCCCATAACGCCTAACTATGGCTACACCTTC
-	TRBV2	TRBJ1-1	-	13	CASSIESRAEAFF	TGTGCCAGCAGTATTGAGAGTCGTGCTGAAGCTTTCTTT
-	TRBV5-6	TRBJ1-2	-	15	CASSLDRGAPYGYTF	TGTGCCAGCAGCTTGGATCGCGGGGCCCCCTATGGCTACACCTTC
-	TRBV5-1	TRBJ2-1	TRBD2	13	CASRGLAGNEQFF	TGCGCCAGCAGAGGACTAGCGGGCAATGAGCAGTTCTTC
-	TRBV6-6	TRBJ1-1	-	15	CASRARTDMNTEAFF	TGTGCCAGCAGGGCCCGGACGGACATGAACACTGAAGCTTTCTTT
-	TRBV2	TRBJ2-5	TRBD1	14	CASTKGAQTETQYF	TGTGCCAGCACGAAGGGGGCCCAAACTGAGACCCAGTACTTC
-	TRBV5-6	TRBJ2-1	TRBD2	13	CASSTGTRGEQFF	TGTGCCAGCAGCACCGGGACTAGAGGAGAGCAGTTCTTC
-	TRBV6-6	TRBJ2-5	TRBD2	15	CASSIWTSDRETQYF	TGTGCCAGCAGTATATGGACTAGCGACCGGGAGACCCAGTACTTC
-	TRBV13	TRBJ1-1	-	14	CASSLVQGRTEAFF	TGTGCCAGCAGCTTAGTCCAGGGAAGGACTGAAGCTTTCTTT
once	TRBV20-1	TRBJ1-5	-	13	CSASKGFDQPQHF	TGCAGTGCTAGTAAAGGTTTTGATCAGCCCCAGCATTTT
-	TRBV12-3/TRBV12-4	TRBJ1-5	-	13	CASKGTANQPQHF	TGTGCCAGCAAGGGGACCGCGAATCAGCCCCAGCATTTT
-	TRBV27	TRBJ1-4	TRBD1	15	CASSDRGRANEKLFF	TGTGCCAGCAGCGACAGGGGTAGGGCTAATGAAAAACTGTTTTTT
-	TRBV10-3	TRBJ1-5	-	15	CAISDPRQAYQPQHF	TGTGCCATCAGTGACCCGCGACAGGCTTATCAGCCCCAGCATTTT
-	TRBV2	TRBJ1-4	-	13	CASSQQINEKLFF	TGTGCCAGCAGCCAACAGATAAATGAAAAACTGTTTTTT
-	TRBV19	TRBJ1-5	-	13	CASSGQRYQPQHF	TGTGCCAGTAGTGGACAGAGATATCAGCCCCAGCATTTT
-	TRBV6-5	TRBJ1-5	TRBD1	12	CASDRGNQPQHF	TGTGCCAGCGACAGGGGAAATCAGCCCCAGCATTTT
-	TRBV7-6	TRBJ1-2	-	15	CASSLGGVGNYGYTF	TGTGCCAGCAGCTTAGGGGGTGTCGGTAACTATGGCTACACCTTC
-	TRBV6-6	TRBJ1-1	-	14	CASSYPGAGTEAFF	TGTGCCAGCAGTTACCCAGGGGCGGGCACTGAAGCTTTCTTT
-	TRBV11-3	TRBJ2-1	-	15	CASSLDRGAGNEQFF	TGTGCCAGCAGCTTAGATCGGGGGGCGGGAAATGAGCAGTTCTTC
-	TRBV29-1	TRBJ1-1	-	12	CSVEDRETEAFF	TGCAGCGTTGAAGATCGGGAAACTGAAGCTTTCTTT
-	TRBV4-1	TRBJ1-2	TRBD1	16	CASSQEGTGLNYGYTF	TGCGCCAGCAGCCAAGAGGGGACAGGGTTGAACTATGGCTACACCTTC
-	TRBV6-5	TRBJ1-1	-	14	CASSYDHLNTEAFF	TGTGCCAGCAGTTACGATCATTTGAACACTGAAGCTTTCTTT
-	TRBV6-2/TRBV6-3	TRBJ2-5	TRBD2	17	CASSYRLAGANQETQYF	TGTGCCAGCAGTTATCGACTAGCGGGGGCTAACCAAGAGACCCAGTACTTC
-	TRBV12-3/TRBV12-4	TRBJ1-1	-	13	CASSLGAFTEAFF	TGTGCCAGCAGTTTAGGGGCATTTACTGAAGCTTTCTTT
once	TRBV10-3	TRBJ1-1	TRBD1	13	CAISWTGDTEAFF	TGTGCCATCAGCTGGACAGGGGACACTGAAGCTTTCTTT
-	TRBV24-1	TRBJ1-5	-	13	CSRGPPMEQPQHF	TGCTCAAGGGGACCCCCGATGGAACAGCCCCAGCATTTT